This T cell receptor (beta chain) comes out of a study of CD8+ T cells in alopecia areata. The germline V gene has CDR1 DFQATT and CDR2 SNEGSKA (reference sequence). Trimming shortened V by 5 bases and J by 5 bases, and 10 bases separated the two germline ends. CDR3 size: 11 residues. Extracted from the samples, RNA was reverse transcribed into cDNA to serve as the sequencing template. TCRdb's table, derived via immunoSEQ multiplex PCR, lists solely in-frame clones and lacks some. Found here are 120,000 or so clones, more than 30% of them singletons; the top ten hold 3% to 3.5%. The source material was CD4+ T cells sorted from blood. The chain couples TRBV20-1 to TRBJ2-7; D not resolved. The source is a human donor with alopecia areata. The CDR3 DNA sequence: TGCAGTGCTCTGTTCTTCCACGAGCAGTACTTC. It yields the protein CSALFFHEQYF.